This TCR beta chain was obtained from a study of blood T cell repertoires in COVID-19. About the research overall: PBMCs, B-cell-depleted T cells, or T cells provided the cDNA or gDNA that made up the material.

The CDR3 has 14 amino acids. The V gene's germline CDR1 is SGHRS and CDR2 YFSETQ. Trimming pared 4 bases from V and 5 bases from J, leaving 12 bases between. Assay: immunoSEQ multiplex PCR; the TCRdb copy retains only in-frame clones and omits some. The sample shows some 270,000 clones, roughly 85% of them seen only once. Sequencing used peripheral blood. V is TRBV5-1 and J is TRBJ1-4; maybe TRBD1 (5 bases). The TCR sequence derives from a woman aged 70 to 79 with acute or convalescent COVID-19. The CDR3 sequence: CASSIGHPNEKLFF. CDR3 DNA sequence: TGCGCCAGCAGCATCGGACACCCCAATGAAAAACTGTTTTTT.